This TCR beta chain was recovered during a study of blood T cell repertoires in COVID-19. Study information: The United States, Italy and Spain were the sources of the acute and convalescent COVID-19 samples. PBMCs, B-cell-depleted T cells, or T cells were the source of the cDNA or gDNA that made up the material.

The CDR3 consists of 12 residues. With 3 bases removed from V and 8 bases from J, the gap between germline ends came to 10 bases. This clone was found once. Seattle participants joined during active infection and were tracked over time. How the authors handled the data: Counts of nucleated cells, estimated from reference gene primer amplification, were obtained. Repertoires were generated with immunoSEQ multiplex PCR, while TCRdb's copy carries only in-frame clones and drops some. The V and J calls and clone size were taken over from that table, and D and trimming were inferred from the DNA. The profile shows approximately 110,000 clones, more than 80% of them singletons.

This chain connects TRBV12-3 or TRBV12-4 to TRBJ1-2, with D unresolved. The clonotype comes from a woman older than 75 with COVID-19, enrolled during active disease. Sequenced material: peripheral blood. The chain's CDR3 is CASSFVKRGYTF. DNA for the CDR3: TGTGCCAGCAGTTTTGTGAAGAGAGGCTACACCTTC.